This T cell receptor (beta chain) was retrieved from a study of cytomegalovirus exposure and HLA in healthy donors. This CDR3 has 15 amino acids. Germline CDR1 reads SGDLS; CDR2 reads YYNGEE. For this clone: The antigen remains unidentified.

Findings of the study overall: Rarity held for most TCR sequences, but there were some public TCRs that occurred in many donors. The investigators catalogued 164 TCR beta chains as cytomegalovirus-associated. In a later analysis, most CMV-associated TCR beta chains appeared HLA-restricted.

This PCR relied on a set of 60 Vbeta primers and 13 Jbeta primers. This table comes from immunoSEQ multiplex PCR, and its TCRdb copy is limited to in-frame clones, with some not included. The data hold more than 150,000 clones, with almost 80% observed a single time. This clonotype was obtained from a man aged 45-65 years in good health and CMV-seropositive. The chain combines TRBV9 with TRBJ2-2, with 8 bases fitting TRBD1. Sequencing used PBMCs. CDR3: CATDRGSRNTGELFF. DNA of the CDR3: TGTGCGACCGACAGGGGAAGTCGTAACACCGGGGAGCTGTTTTTT.